This entry features one T cell receptor beta chain sequence. Amplification used 60 Vbeta primers and 13 Jbeta primers. Assay used: immunoSEQ multiplex PCR; TCRdb lists only in-frame clones, some missing. Found here are about 110,000 clones, over 75% of them singletons; the top ten hold more than 4%. This record comes from a study of cytomegalovirus exposure and HLA in healthy donors. The germline V and J ends were trimmed by 0 bases and 0 bases, with 7 bases remaining between them. This CDR3 region has 15 residues. CDR1 is SGDLS and CDR2 is YYNGEE in the germline V gene. The TCR sequence derives from a male donor in good health and CMV-seronegative. The chain joins TRBV9 to TRBJ2-1; TRBD1 is a possible D gene (5 bases). Sequencing was done on a sample of PBMCs. The CDR3 DNA reads TGTGCCAGCAGCGTAGGACAGAGCTCCTACAATGAGCAGTTCTTC. It codes for CASSVGQSSYNEQFF.